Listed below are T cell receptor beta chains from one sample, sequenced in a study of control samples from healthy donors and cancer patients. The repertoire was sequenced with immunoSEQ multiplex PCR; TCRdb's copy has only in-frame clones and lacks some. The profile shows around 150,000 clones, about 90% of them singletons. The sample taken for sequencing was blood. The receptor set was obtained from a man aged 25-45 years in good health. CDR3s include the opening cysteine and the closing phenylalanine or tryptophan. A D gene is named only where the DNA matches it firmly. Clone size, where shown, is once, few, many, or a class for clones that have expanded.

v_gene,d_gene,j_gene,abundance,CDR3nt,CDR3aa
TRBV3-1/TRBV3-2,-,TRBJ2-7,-,TGTGCCAGCAGCCGAGTCGGGACAATCTCCTACGAGCAGTACTTC,CASSRVGTISYEQYF
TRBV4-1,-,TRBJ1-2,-,TGCGCCAGCAGCCCAGGGCGGGACGGGGGCTACACCTTC,CASSPGRDGGYTF
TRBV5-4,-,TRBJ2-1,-,TGTGCCAGCAGCTTGATACATGAGCAGTTCTTC,CASSLIHEQFF
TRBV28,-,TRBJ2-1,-,TGTGCCAGCAGTTCCCGGGAGACCCCTCCGTTCTTC,CASSSRETPPFF
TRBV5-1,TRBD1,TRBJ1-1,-,TGCGCCAGCAGCATGGGACAGGGGGCGTACACTGAAGCTTTCTTT,CASSMGQGAYTEAFF
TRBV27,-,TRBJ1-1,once,TGTGCCTCGGGGGGACATCTGAACACTGAAGCTTTCTTT,CASGGHLNTEAFF
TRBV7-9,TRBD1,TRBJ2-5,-,TGTGCCAGCAGCCCTGACAGGGGTCTACAAGAGACCCAGTACTTC,CASSPDRGLQETQYF
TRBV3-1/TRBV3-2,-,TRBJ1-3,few,TGTGCCAGCAGCCACCTCGACGCAGCCAACACCATATATTTT,CASSHLDAANTIYF
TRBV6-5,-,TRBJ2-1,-,TGTGCCAGCGGACAGTCTTTTTACAATGAGCAGTTCTTC,CASGQSFYNEQFF
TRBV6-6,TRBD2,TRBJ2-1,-,TGTGCCAGCACCCCTGGGGGACTATTATACAATGAGCAGTTCTTC,CASTPGGLLYNEQFF
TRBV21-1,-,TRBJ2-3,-,TGTGCCAGCAGCCGCGTCACCGGGACAGATACGCAGTATTTT,CASSRVTGTDTQYF
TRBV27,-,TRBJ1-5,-,TGTGCCAGCAGGAAACAGGAAAGCCAGCCCCAGCATTTT,CASRKQESQPQHF
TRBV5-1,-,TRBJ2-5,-,TGCGCCAGCAGCTTGCGGGGCGAAGAGACCCAGTACTTC,CASSLRGEETQYF
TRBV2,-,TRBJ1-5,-,TGTGCCAGCATCCAGGGAGCGGCGGGGCAGCCCCAGCATTTT,CASIQGAAGQPQHF
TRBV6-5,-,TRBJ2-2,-,TGTGCCAGCACCAGTAGGGGCAGCCCCACCGGGGAGCTGTTTTTT,CASTSRGSPTGELFF